Listed below are T cell receptor beta chains from one sample, sequenced in a study of Ad26.COV2.S vaccination and SARS-CoV-2 variants. TCRdb's table, derived via immunoSEQ multiplex PCR, lists solely in-frame clones and lacks some. The sample lists 350,000 to 550,000 clones, nearly 90% occurring once. The sample here was peripheral blood, taken in a trial of Ad26.COV2.S vaccine versus placebo. These receptors were obtained from a person aged 18-65 years who received the Ad26.COV2.S COVID-19 vaccine or a placebo. The CDR3 runs from the conserved cysteine through the conserved F or W. The D gene is left open where the match is weak. Some rows have no size entry. The others give once, few or many, or a class for an expanded clone.

len: 11
d_gene: -
abundance: -
v_gene: TRBV20-1
j_gene: TRBJ1-2
CDR3aa: CSALEVYGYTF
CDR3nt: TGCAGTGCCTTAGAGGTTTATGGCTACACCTTC

len: 13
d_gene: TRBD1
abundance: -
v_gene: TRBV7-3
j_gene: TRBJ2-5
CDR3aa: CASSRTGVETQYF
CDR3nt: TGTGCCAGCAGCCGAACAGGGGTGGAGACCCAGTACTTC

len: 12
d_gene: -
abundance: -
v_gene: TRBV11-3
j_gene: TRBJ1-1
CDR3aa: CASSQGRGPAFF
CDR3nt: TGTGCCAGCAGCCAAGGACGGGGGCCAGCTTTCTTT

len: 14
d_gene: -
abundance: once
v_gene: TRBV7-2
j_gene: TRBJ2-7
CDR3aa: CASSLGGPFYEQYF
CDR3nt: TGTGCCAGCAGCTTAGGGGGACCGTTCTACGAGCAGTACTTC

len: 17
d_gene: TRBD2
abundance: -
v_gene: TRBV7-9
j_gene: TRBJ2-2
CDR3aa: CASSLSLRGGSTGELFF
CDR3nt: TGTGCCAGCAGCTTATCCCTCCGGGGGGGGAGCACCGGGGAGCTGTTTTTT

len: 15
d_gene: -
abundance: -
v_gene: TRBV19
j_gene: TRBJ1-3
CDR3aa: CASSPNQDAGNTIYF
CDR3nt: TGTGCCAGTAGTCCCAACCAGGATGCTGGAAACACCATATATTTT

len: 13
d_gene: -
abundance: -
v_gene: TRBV27
j_gene: TRBJ1-1
CDR3aa: CASSTAMNTEAFF
CDR3nt: TGTGCCAGCTCGACGGCGATGAACACTGAAGCTTTCTTT

len: 14
d_gene: TRBD1
abundance: -
v_gene: TRBV30
j_gene: TRBJ1-4
CDR3aa: CAWSLGTGEEKLFF
CDR3nt: TGTGCCTGGAGTTTGGGGACAGGGGAGGAAAAACTGTTTTTT

len: 11
d_gene: -
abundance: -
v_gene: TRBV28
j_gene: TRBJ2-7
CDR3aa: CASSDSYEQYF
CDR3nt: TGTGCCAGCAGTGACTCCTACGAGCAGTACTTC

len: 13
d_gene: TRBD1
abundance: -
v_gene: TRBV6-6
j_gene: TRBJ1-6
CDR3aa: CATGGQGNSPLHF
CDR3nt: TGTGCCACCGGGGGACAGGGAAATTCACCCCTCCACTTT

len: 16
d_gene: -
abundance: -
v_gene: TRBV4-2
j_gene: TRBJ2-3
CDR3aa: CASSQDLASGTDTQYF
CDR3nt: TGTGCCAGCAGCCAAGATCTGGCTAGCGGCACAGATACGCAGTATTTT

len: 13
d_gene: -
abundance: -
v_gene: TRBV12-3/TRBV12-4
j_gene: TRBJ1-6
CDR3aa: CASRGTLNSPLHF
CDR3nt: TGTGCCAGCAGGGGCACCCTCAATTCACCCCTCCACTTT

len: 17
d_gene: TRBD2
abundance: -
v_gene: TRBV7-3
j_gene: TRBJ2-2
CDR3aa: CASSLKRAGENTGELFF
CDR3nt: TGTGCCAGCAGCTTAAAAAGAGCGGGAGAAAACACCGGGGAGCTGTTTTTT

len: 14
d_gene: TRBD2
abundance: few
v_gene: TRBV6-2/TRBV6-3
j_gene: TRBJ2-3
CDR3aa: CASSYSGLPDTQYF
CDR3nt: TGTGCCAGCAGTTACTCGGGACTACCAGATACGCAGTATTTT

len: 15
d_gene: -
abundance: -
v_gene: TRBV7-8
j_gene: TRBJ2-3
CDR3aa: CASTLMAPGTDTQYF
CDR3nt: TGTGCCAGCACCCTTATGGCCCCCGGCACAGATACGCAGTATTTT

len: 11
d_gene: -
abundance: -
v_gene: TRBV30
j_gene: TRBJ2-5
CDR3aa: CAWGWPETQYF
CDR3nt: TGTGCCTGGGGTTGGCCAGAGACCCAGTACTTC

len: 16
d_gene: -
abundance: -
v_gene: TRBV5-1
j_gene: TRBJ1-2
CDR3aa: CASSKKWALRDYGYTF
CDR3nt: TGCGCCAGCAGCAAAAAATGGGCCCTGAGGGACTATGGCTACACCTTC

len: 16
d_gene: -
abundance: -
v_gene: TRBV15
j_gene: TRBJ2-5
CDR3aa: CATSSRPPGVQETQYF
CDR3nt: TGTGCCACCAGCTCCCGACCCCCGGGGGTCCAAGAGACCCAGTACTTC

len: 13
d_gene: -
abundance: once
v_gene: TRBV28
j_gene: TRBJ1-2
CDR3aa: CASSLGGLVGYTF
CDR3nt: TGTGCCAGCAGTTTGGGGGGACTAGTTGGCTACACCTTC